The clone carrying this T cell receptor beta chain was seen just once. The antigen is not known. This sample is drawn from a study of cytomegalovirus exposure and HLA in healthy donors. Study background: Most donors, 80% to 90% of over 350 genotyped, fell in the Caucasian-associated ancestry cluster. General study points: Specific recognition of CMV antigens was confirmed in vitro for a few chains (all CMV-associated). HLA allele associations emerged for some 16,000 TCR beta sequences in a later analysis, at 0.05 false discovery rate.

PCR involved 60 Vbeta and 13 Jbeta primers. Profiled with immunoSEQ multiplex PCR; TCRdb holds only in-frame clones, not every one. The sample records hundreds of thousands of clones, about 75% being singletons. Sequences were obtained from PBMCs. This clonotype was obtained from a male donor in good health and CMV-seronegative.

CDR3 DNA sequence: TGTGCCAGCAGGGACAGGTACTCTGAAGCTTTCTTT. Translated: CASRDRYSEAFF. The chain recombines TRBV7-9 with TRBJ1-1; 7 bases match TRBD1. V was clipped by 6 bases and J by 6 bases; unmatched bases: 4. Germline V gives CDR1 SEHNR, CDR2 FQNEAQ (reference sequence). CDR3 length equals 12 residues.